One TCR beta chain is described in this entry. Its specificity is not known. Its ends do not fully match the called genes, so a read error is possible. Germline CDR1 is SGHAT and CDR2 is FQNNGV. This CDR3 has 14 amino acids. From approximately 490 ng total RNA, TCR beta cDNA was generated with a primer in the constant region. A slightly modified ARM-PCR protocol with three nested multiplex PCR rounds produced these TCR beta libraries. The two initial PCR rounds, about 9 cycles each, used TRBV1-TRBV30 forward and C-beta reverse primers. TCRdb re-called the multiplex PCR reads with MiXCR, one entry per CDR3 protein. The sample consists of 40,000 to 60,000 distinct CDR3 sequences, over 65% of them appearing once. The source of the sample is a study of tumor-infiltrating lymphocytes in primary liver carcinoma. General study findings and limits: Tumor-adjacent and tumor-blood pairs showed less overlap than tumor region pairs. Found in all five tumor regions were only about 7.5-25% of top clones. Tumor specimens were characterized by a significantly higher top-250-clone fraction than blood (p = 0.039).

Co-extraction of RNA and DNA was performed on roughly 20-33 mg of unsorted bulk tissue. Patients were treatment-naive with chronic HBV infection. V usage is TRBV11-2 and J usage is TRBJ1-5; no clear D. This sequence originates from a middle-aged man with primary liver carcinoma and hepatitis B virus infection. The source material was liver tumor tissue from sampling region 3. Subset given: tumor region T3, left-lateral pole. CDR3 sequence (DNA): TGCGCCAGCAGCCAACGGGGAAGTCGCGGACCCCAGCATTTT. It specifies CASSQRGSRGPQHF.